This TCR beta chain was identified during a study of OX40 agonist ivuxolimab in advanced cancers. The V gene end was trimmed by 3 bases and the J gene end by 1 base; junction bases not matched to a gene: 13. The V gene's germline CDR1 is SGHNT and CDR2 YENEEA. This CDR3 comprises 19 residues. Profiling relied on immunoSEQ multiplex PCR, and the TCRdb table lists in-frame clones only, not all of them. In the table there are about 42,000 clones, about 86% of which are singletons. This chain connects TRBV11-3 to TRBJ2-2; TRBD2 aligns across 8 bases. This sequence originates from an adult with an advanced solid tumor such as melanoma, head and neck, liver or kidney cancer. The specimen was CD4+ or CD8+ T cells sorted from blood, collected in a trial of the OX40 agonist ivuxolimab. CDR3 in DNA: TGTGCCAGCAGCTTGTCGCTAGGCGGGGGGACTTGGAACACCGGGGAGCTGTTTTTT. This translates into CASSLSLGGGTWNTGELFF.